Listed below are T cell receptor beta chains from one sample, sequenced in a study of blood T cell repertoires in COVID-19. Clones were sequenced by immunoSEQ multiplex PCR, and TCRdb holds only the in-frame ones, with some missing. The sample lists about 370,000 clones; just over 90% were seen once. The sequencing input was PBMCs or T cells enriched from blood (not recorded which). All receptors derive from a woman aged 40 to 50 who had been exposed to COVID-19. Both conserved end residues are part of each CDR3. Fields, in order: clone size, D gene, V gene, J gene, CDR3 protein, CDR3 DNA. A D gene is named only where the DNA matches it firmly. Size is omitted from some rows. Given values are once, few, many or a class for expanded clones.

clone_size: NA
d_call: TRBD1
v_call: TRBV4-2
j_call: TRBJ1-1
cdr3_aa: CASSQEGTGPTEAFF
cdr3_nt: TGTGCCAGCAGCCAAGAAGGGACAGGGCCCACTGAAGCTTTCTTT

clone_size: NA
d_call: TRBD2
v_call: TRBV5-1
j_call: TRBJ2-3
cdr3_aa: CASSLTSGGTDTQYF
cdr3_nt: TGCGCCAGCAGCTTAACAAGCGGGGGCACAGATACGCAGTATTTT

clone_size: NA
d_call: TRBD1
v_call: TRBV19
j_call: TRBJ1-6
cdr3_aa: CASSITGTANSPLHF
cdr3_nt: TGTGCCAGTAGTATAACCGGGACAGCGAATTCACCCCTCCACTTT

clone_size: NA
d_call: NA
v_call: TRBV6-5
j_call: TRBJ2-7
cdr3_aa: CAREYRERGQQYF
cdr3_nt: TGTGCCAGGGAATACAGGGAGAGAGGTCAGCAGTACTTC

clone_size: NA
d_call: NA
v_call: TRBV11-2
j_call: TRBJ1-5
cdr3_aa: CASSPGGPGHQNQPQHF
cdr3_nt: TGTGCCAGCAGCCCGGGGGGCCCGGGACACCAAAATCAGCCCCAGCATTTT

clone_size: NA
d_call: NA
v_call: TRBV12-3/TRBV12-4
j_call: TRBJ2-5
cdr3_aa: CASSFRGTQYF
cdr3_nt: TGTGCCAGCAGTTTTCGGGGGACCCAGTACTTC

clone_size: NA
d_call: NA
v_call: TRBV21-1
j_call: TRBJ2-7
cdr3_aa: CASSKAASGMFYEQYF
cdr3_nt: TGTGCCAGCAGCAAAGCAGCTAGCGGGATGTTCTACGAGCAGTACTTC

clone_size: NA
d_call: NA
v_call: TRBV4-3
j_call: TRBJ1-1
cdr3_aa: CASSQGRGPGNTEAFF
cdr3_nt: TGCGCCAGCAGCCAAGGGCGGGGGCCGGGGAACACTGAAGCTTTCTTT

clone_size: few
d_call: NA
v_call: TRBV19
j_call: TRBJ2-7
cdr3_aa: CASSMWSQSGEQYF
cdr3_nt: TGTGCCAGTAGTATGTGGAGTCAAAGTGGCGAGCAGTACTTC

clone_size: NA
d_call: NA
v_call: TRBV2
j_call: TRBJ1-2
cdr3_aa: CASSGGIGYGYTF
cdr3_nt: TGTGCCAGCAGTGGAGGGATCGGCTATGGCTACACCTTC

clone_size: NA
d_call: NA
v_call: TRBV11-3
j_call: TRBJ2-1
cdr3_aa: CASSLSGTYNEQFF
cdr3_nt: TGTGCCAGCAGCCTTAGCGGAACCTACAATGAGCAGTTCTTC

clone_size: NA
d_call: NA
v_call: TRBV24-1
j_call: TRBJ2-2
cdr3_aa: CATSDFRAGYLNTGELFF
cdr3_nt: TGTGCCACCAGTGATTTTCGCGCAGGATATTTGAACACCGGGGAGCTGTTTTTT

clone_size: NA
d_call: NA
v_call: TRBV19
j_call: TRBJ1-5
cdr3_aa: CASSLKQHNQPQHF
cdr3_nt: TGTGCCAGTAGTCTAAAACAGCACAATCAGCCCCAGCATTTT

clone_size: NA
d_call: NA
v_call: TRBV11-3
j_call: TRBJ2-4
cdr3_aa: CASSLDLGGLAKNIQYF
cdr3_nt: TGTGCCAGCAGCTTAGATTTGGGGGGTCTAGCCAAAAACATTCAGTACTTC

clone_size: NA
d_call: TRBD2
v_call: TRBV30
j_call: TRBJ2-1
cdr3_aa: CAWSVRRRGGHNVEQFF
cdr3_nt: TGTGCCTGGAGTGTACGGCGACGGGGGGGACACAATGTTGAGCAGTTCTTC

clone_size: NA
d_call: NA
v_call: TRBV9
j_call: TRBJ1-1
cdr3_aa: CASSPRQSRVVTEAFF
cdr3_nt: TGTGCCAGCAGCCCTCGACAATCACGAGTCGTTACTGAAGCTTTCTTT

clone_size: few
d_call: TRBD2
v_call: TRBV7-6
j_call: TRBJ2-7
cdr3_aa: CASSPFSGAGYEQYF
cdr3_nt: TGTGCCAGCAGCCCCTTTAGCGGGGCTGGTTACGAGCAGTACTTC

clone_size: NA
d_call: NA
v_call: TRBV9
j_call: TRBJ1-2
cdr3_aa: CASRSSGSLYGYTF
cdr3_nt: TGTGCCAGCAGGTCCAGCGGTTCCCTATATGGCTACACCTTC

clone_size: NA
d_call: NA
v_call: TRBV19
j_call: TRBJ2-3
cdr3_aa: CASRFGGSTDTQYF
cdr3_nt: TGTGCCAGTAGATTTGGGGGGAGCACAGATACGCAGTATTTT

clone_size: NA
d_call: NA
v_call: TRBV27
j_call: TRBJ2-1
cdr3_aa: CASSLSRTPTNEQFF
cdr3_nt: TGTGCCAGCAGTTTATCTAGGACACCGACCAATGAGCAGTTCTTC

clone_size: NA
d_call: NA
v_call: TRBV24-1
j_call: TRBJ1-1
cdr3_aa: CATSDLELRWTEAFF
cdr3_nt: TGTGCCACCAGTGATCTGGAGCTTCGGTGGACTGAAGCTTTCTTT

clone_size: NA
d_call: NA
v_call: TRBV5-1
j_call: TRBJ1-3
cdr3_aa: CASSLVGGTGNTIYF
cdr3_nt: TGCGCCAGCAGCCTGGTCGGAGGGACTGGAAACACCATATATTTT

clone_size: NA
d_call: TRBD1
v_call: TRBV19
j_call: TRBJ1-2
cdr3_aa: CASEPLTGLGYTF
cdr3_nt: TGTGCCAGCGAGCCCCTGACAGGGCTAGGCTACACCTTC

clone_size: NA
d_call: TRBD1
v_call: TRBV29-1
j_call: TRBJ1-5
cdr3_aa: CSVPGRGRFLFSNQPQHF
cdr3_nt: TGCAGCGTCCCAGGCAGGGGGCGCTTCCTCTTTAGCAATCAGCCCCAGCATTTT

clone_size: NA
d_call: TRBD2
v_call: TRBV10-3
j_call: TRBJ2-2
cdr3_aa: CAISESAGGNTGELFF
cdr3_nt: TGTGCCATCAGTGAGTCAGCGGGGGGGAACACCGGGGAGCTGTTTTTT

clone_size: NA
d_call: NA
v_call: TRBV11-1
j_call: TRBJ2-2
cdr3_aa: CASSLAGNTGELFF
cdr3_nt: TGTGCCAGCAGCTTGGCTGGTAACACCGGGGAGCTGTTTTTT

clone_size: NA
d_call: NA
v_call: TRBV30
j_call: TRBJ1-1
cdr3_aa: CAWSRTVNTEAFF
cdr3_nt: TGTGCCTGGAGCCGGACTGTGAACACTGAAGCTTTCTTT

clone_size: NA
d_call: TRBD1
v_call: TRBV6-1
j_call: TRBJ1-5
cdr3_aa: CASRSTGVSNQPQHF
cdr3_nt: TGTGCCAGCAGATCAACAGGGGTTAGCAATCAGCCCCAGCATTTT

clone_size: NA
d_call: NA
v_call: TRBV28
j_call: TRBJ1-1
cdr3_aa: CASSVRGSTYYTEAFF
cdr3_nt: TGTGCCAGCAGTGTCAGAGGGTCTACTTATTACACTGAAGCTTTCTTT

clone_size: once
d_call: NA
v_call: TRBV9
j_call: TRBJ1-3
cdr3_aa: CASSVESSSGNTIYF
cdr3_nt: TGTGCCAGCAGCGTAGAAAGCTCTTCTGGAAACACCATATATTTT